Presented here are 23 T cell receptor beta chains from one specimen sequenced in a study of blood T cell repertoires in COVID-19. The assay was immunoSEQ multiplex PCR, and TCRdb's table has in-frame clones only and misses some. The table shows 300,000 to 450,000 clones, with more than 75% occurring only once. Specimen: peripheral blood. Receptors originate from a human donor with acute or convalescent COVID-19. The donor label of this sample is uncertain.

Regarding this clone: The sample carries other DNA sequences with the same CDR3. V is TRBV5-1 and J is TRBJ2-5; 11 nucleotides align to TRBD2. V was pared by 0 bases and J by 2 bases, with 3 bases of the junction left unmatched. This CDR3 has 16 amino acids. The germline V gene encodes CDR1 SGHRS and CDR2 YFSETQ. CDR3 bases: TGCGCCAGCAGCTTGGGACTAGCGGGGAGTCAAGAGACCCAGTACTTC. Its translation is CASSLGLAGSQETQYF. The variable domain in full, with the rest retrieved from reference TRBV5-1 and TRBJ2-5, is KAGVTQTPRYLIKTRGQQVTLSCSPISGHRSVSWYQQTPGQGLQFLFEYFSETQRNKGNFPGRFSGRQFSNSRSEMNVSTLELGDSALYLCASSLGLAGSQETQYFGPGTRLLVL.

The chain couples TRBV21-1 to TRBJ1-2; the table's D call TRBD1 went unverified against the DNA. TRBV21-1 is assigned pseudogene status. The CDR3 is made up of 16 amino acids. The CDR3 region is CASSPTALTGLYGYTF. The CDR3 DNA follows: TGTGCCAGCAGCCCTACGGCTTTGACAGGGTTATATGGCTACACCTTC.

This chain joins TRBV6-5 and TRBJ1-2, with 10 bases that match TRBD1. The junction had 6 bases not matched to a gene; V was cut back by 6 bases and J by 5 bases. CDR1 MNHEY and CDR2 SVGAGI come from the germline V gene. The CDR3 has 14 amino acids. CDR3 sequence reads: CASSRDRGPYGYTF. The CDR3 DNA follows: TGTGCCAGCAGCCGGGACAGGGGCCCTTATGGCTACACCTTC.

The genes are TRBV5-8 and TRBJ2-1; TRBD2 is a possible D gene (6 bases). Trimming pared 1 base from V and 8 bases from J, leaving 13 bases between. From germline, CDR1 is SGHTS and CDR2 YDEGEE. This CDR3 region has 14 residues. CDR3 DNA: TGTGCCAGCAGCTTGCTCGGCGGGGCTGATGAGCAGTTCTTC. It specifies CASSLLGGADEQFF.

V usage is TRBV6-6 and J usage is TRBJ1-5, with 7 nucleotides matching TRBD1. The CDR3 has 14 residues. The V and J ends lost 6 bases and 2 bases, in that order; junction bases with no gene match: 4. Germline CDR1 reads MNHNY; CDR2 reads SVGAGI (reference sequence). CDR3: CASRRTGGNQPQHF. In DNA form, the CDR3 reads TGTGCCAGCAGAAGAACAGGGGGCAATCAGCCCCAGCATTTT.

This clone was found a few times. This chain connects TRBV4-2 to TRBJ1-6; 11 positions agree with TRBD1. This CDR3 is built from 17 residues. The junction had 8 bases not matched to a gene; V was cut back by 4 bases and J by 6 bases. From germline, CDR1 is LGHNA and CDR2 YNFKEQ. CDR3 nucleotides: TGTGCCAGCAGCCGATCAAGGACAGGGGGCGGTAATTCACCCCTCCACTTT. It specifies CASSRSRTGGGNSPLHF.

This chain connects TRBV30 to TRBJ2-5; 8 bases map to TRBD1. With 3 bases clipped from V and 5 bases from J, the junction kept 11 bases outside the gene matches. Germline V CDR1 and CDR2: GTSNPN, SVGIG (reference sequence). This CDR3 comprises 15 residues. In DNA form, the CDR3 reads TGTGCCTGGAGCCTAGGACAGGGACGGTGGGAGACCCAGTACTTC. Translating it yields CAWSLGQGRWETQYF.

V usage is TRBV30 and J usage is TRBJ2-5; possibly TRBD2 for D (6 bases). The CDR3 is made up of 14 amino acids. CDR1 is GTSNPN and CDR2 is SVGIG in the germline V gene (reference sequence). Trimming pared 1 base from V and 1 base from J, leaving 10 bases between. The CDR3 here is CAWSGGGTQETQYF. DNA of the CDR3: TGTGCCTGGAGTGGTGGGGGGACCCAAGAGACCCAGTACTTC.

The chain couples TRBV18 to TRBJ1-1; D unclear. CDR1 KGHSH and CDR2 LQKENI come from the germline V gene. The CDR3 extends over 14 amino acids. V lost 3 bases, J lost 2 bases, and 10 bases lay in between. The DNA for the CDR3 is TGTGCCAGCTCACCGTTGCCGAGTAACACTGAAGCTTTCTTT. It yields the protein CASSPLPSNTEAFF.

V usage is TRBV6-5 and J usage is TRBJ2-2; 7 bases agree with TRBD1. Unmatched junction bases numbered 7, after V lost 6 bases and J lost 3 bases. The CDR3 extends over 15 amino acids. Germline loops: CDR1 MNHEY, CDR2 SVGAGI. CDR3 in DNA: TGTGCCAGCAGGAGAAGACAGGGCCACACCGGGGAGCTGTTTTTT. Its translation is CASRRRQGHTGELFF.

As DNA, the CDR3 is TGCGCCAGCAGCACTCTAGCGGGGGAAGAGACCCAGTACTTC. Translation: CASSTLAGEETQYF. The chain joins TRBV5-1 to TRBJ2-5, with 10 bases aligning to TRBD2. This CDR3 contains 14 residues. The trim removed 4 bases at V and 3 bases at J, leaving 3 bases unmatched. Germline V CDR1 and CDR2: SGHRS, YFSETQ.

The rearrangement links TRBV15 to TRBJ1-5, with 9 positions matching TRBD1. This CDR3 has 17 residues. The junction had 6 bases not matched to a gene; V was cut back by 1 base and J by 2 bases. Germline-derived CDR1 and CDR2 are LNHNV and YYDKDF (reference sequence). The CDR3 sequence is CATSRVRDRVGNQPQHF. The CDR3 region has the DNA TGTGCCACCAGCAGAGTACGGGACAGGGTAGGCAATCAGCCCCAGCATTTT.

The CDR3 DNA reads TGTGCCAGCAGTGAAATGGCAGGGCGTGGAAATCAGCCCCAGCATTTT. Translation: CASSEMAGRGNQPQHF. This chain connects TRBV2 to TRBJ1-5, with D perhaps matching TRBD1 (5 bases). The CDR3 has 16 amino acids. Germline CDR1 SNHLY, CDR2 FYNNEI. Trimming took 2 bases from V and 4 from J, leaving 15 bases between them.

The V and J genes are TRBV5-4 and TRBJ1-6; 10 bases are shared with TRBD1. Trimming at V came to 2 bases and at J to 7 bases, leaving 6 bases not matched to a gene. There are 16 residues in the CDR3. CDR1 and CDR2 (germline): SGHNT, YYREEE (reference sequence). CDR3 in amino acids: CASSLRSTGGNSPLHF. The CDR3 DNA is TGTGCCAGCAGCTTAAGATCGACAGGGGGCAATTCACCCCTCCACTTT.

This clone was seen a few times. V usage is TRBV7-2 and J usage is TRBJ2-3; 8 bases line up with TRBD2. In germline, CDR1 is SGHTA, CDR2 FQGNSA. This CDR3 region has 15 residues. V lost 6 bases and J lost 3; bases outside the gene matches: 8. The CDR3 here is CASRPPGTRTDTQYF. As DNA, the CDR3 is TGTGCCAGCAGGCCCCCCGGGACTAGGACAGATACGCAGTATTTT.

V gene TRBV4-2 combines with J gene TRBJ2-2, with D possibly being TRBD2 (5 bases). The germline CDR1 and CDR2 sequences are LGHNA and YNFKEQ. The CDR3 covers 16 residues. Deletions cut 5 bases from V and 0 bases from J, with 13 bases between. The CDR3 nucleotides read TGTGCCAGCAGCTCCCTCCAGAGGGCGAACACCGGGGAGCTGTTTTTT. It codes for CASSSLQRANTGELFF.

This clone appeared once. The genes are TRBV29-1 and TRBJ2-1; TRBD2 aligns across 13 bases. V lost 3 bases to trimming and J lost 7 bases; unmatched junction nucleotides: 0. This CDR3 region has 13 residues. Germline lookup yields CDR1 SQVTM and CDR2 ANQGSEA. DNA of the CDR3: TGCAGCGTTGAGACTAGCGGGAGGAATGAGCAGTTCTTC. Translation gives CSVETSGRNEQFF.

V and J are TRBV18 and TRBJ2-1, with D possibly being TRBD2 (7 bases). Trimming took 9 bases from V and 2 from J, leaving 14 bases between them. The CDR3 is 14 residues long. Per the germline V gene, CDR1 is KGHSH and CDR2 is LQKENI. The CDR3 coding sequence is TGTGCCAGTCAGGCGGGGGCCGCCTACAATGAGCAGTTCTTC. It specifies CASQAGAAYNEQFF.

CDR3 nucleotide sequence: TGTGCCAGCGCGGGGGTTGGCGGACCAGGGCCAGAGACCCAGTACTTC. It yields the protein CASAGVGGPGPETQYF. The V call is TRBV2, the J call TRBJ2-5, with 7 positions matching TRBD2. Trimming took 8 bases from V and 4 from J; bases not matched to a gene: 16. This CDR3 has 16 residues. Germline CDR1 and CDR2: SNHLY and FYNNEI.

The rearrangement uses TRBV18 and TRBJ2-1; 12 nucleotides agree with TRBD2. This CDR3 contains 15 residues. Germline values: CDR1 KGHSH, CDR2 LQKENI. Germline trimming cut 3 bases from V and 12 bases from J; bases unmatched to any gene: 9. CDR3 sequence (DNA): TGTGCCAGCTCACCGACCCTCACGGGACTAGCGGGGCAGTTCTTC. This gives the protein CASSPTLTGLAGQFF.

The V gene is TRBV30, the J gene TRBJ1-2; 7 bases align to TRBD1. CDR3 length: 16 residues. V dropped 1 base and J dropped 4; count of bases not matched to a gene: 12. Per the germline V gene, CDR1 is GTSNPN and CDR2 is SVGIG (reference sequence). DNA of the CDR3: TGTGCCTGGAGTGCCCACGGGACAGTGTTTTCCTATGGCTACACCTTC. It is translated as CAWSAHGTVFSYGYTF.

The chain recombines TRBV5-5 with TRBJ2-5; D perhaps matches TRBD1 (6 bases). The germline gives CDR1 SGHKS, CDR2 YYEKEE (reference sequence). This CDR3 has 16 residues. Trimming removed 0 bases at V and 1 base at J, with 13 bases between. The CDR3 protein is CASSLAATGSQETQYF. CDR3 DNA: TGTGCCAGCAGCTTGGCGGCAACAGGGTCCCAAGAGACCCAGTACTTC.

This chain uses TRBV19 with TRBJ2-4; weak D call: TRBD1 (5 bases). The CDR3 runs 16 residues. V was pared by 1 base and J by 4 bases, with 14 bases between. Looked up from germline, CDR1 is LNHDA and CDR2 is SQIVND (reference sequence). The CDR3 here is CASSIVGRQGKNIQYF. The CDR3 DNA follows: TGTGCCAGTAGTATAGTCGGCCGGCAGGGAAAAAACATTCAGTACTTC.